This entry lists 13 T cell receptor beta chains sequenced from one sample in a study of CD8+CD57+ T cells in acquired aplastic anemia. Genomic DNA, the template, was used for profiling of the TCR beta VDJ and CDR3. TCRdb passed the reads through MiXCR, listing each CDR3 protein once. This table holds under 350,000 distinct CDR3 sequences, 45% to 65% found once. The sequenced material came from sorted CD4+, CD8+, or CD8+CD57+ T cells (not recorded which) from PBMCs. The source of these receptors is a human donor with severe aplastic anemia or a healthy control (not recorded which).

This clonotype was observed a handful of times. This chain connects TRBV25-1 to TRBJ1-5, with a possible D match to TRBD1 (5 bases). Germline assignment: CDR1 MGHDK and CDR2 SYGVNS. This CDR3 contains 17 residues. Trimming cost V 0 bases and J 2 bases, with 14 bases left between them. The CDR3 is CASSEYTGGGGNQPQHF. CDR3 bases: TGTGCCAGCAGTGAATATACGGGGGGAGGTGGCAATCAGCCCCAGCATTTT.

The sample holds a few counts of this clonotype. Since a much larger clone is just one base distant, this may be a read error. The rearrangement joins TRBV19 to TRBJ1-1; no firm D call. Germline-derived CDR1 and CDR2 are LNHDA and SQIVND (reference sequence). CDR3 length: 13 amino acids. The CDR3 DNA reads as TGTGCCGGTAGTCGGCGATTGAACACTGAAGCTTTCTTT. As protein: CAGSRRLNTEAFF.

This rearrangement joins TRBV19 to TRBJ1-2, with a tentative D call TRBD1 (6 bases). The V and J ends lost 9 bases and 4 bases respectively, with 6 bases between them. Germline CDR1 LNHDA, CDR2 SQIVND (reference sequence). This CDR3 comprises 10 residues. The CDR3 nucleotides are TGTGCCAGGGACAGCTATGGCTACACCTTC. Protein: CARDSYGYTF. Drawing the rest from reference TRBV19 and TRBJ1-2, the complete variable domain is DGGITQSPKYLFRKEGQNVTLSCEQNLNHDAMYWYRQDPGQGLRLIYYSQIVNDFQKGDIAEGYSVSREKKESFPLTVTSAQKNPTAFYLCARDSYGYTFGSGTRLTVV.

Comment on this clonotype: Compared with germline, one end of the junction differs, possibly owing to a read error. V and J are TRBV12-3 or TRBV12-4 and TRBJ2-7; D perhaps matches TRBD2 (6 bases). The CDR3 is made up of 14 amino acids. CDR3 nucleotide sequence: TGTGCCAGCAGGTGGGGGGAGAACTCCTGCGAGCAGTACTTC. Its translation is CASRWGENSCEQYF.

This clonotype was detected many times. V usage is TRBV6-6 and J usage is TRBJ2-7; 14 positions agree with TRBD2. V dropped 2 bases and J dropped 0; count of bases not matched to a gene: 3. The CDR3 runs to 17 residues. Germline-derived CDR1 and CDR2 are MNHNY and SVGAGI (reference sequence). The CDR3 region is CASSYGLAGGHSYEQYF. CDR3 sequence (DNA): TGTGCCAGCAGTTACGGACTAGCGGGGGGCCACTCCTACGAGCAGTACTTC.

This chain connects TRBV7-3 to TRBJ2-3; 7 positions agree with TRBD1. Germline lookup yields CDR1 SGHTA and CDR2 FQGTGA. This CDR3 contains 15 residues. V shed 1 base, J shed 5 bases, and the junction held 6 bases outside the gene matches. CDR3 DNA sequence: TGTGCCAGCAGCTTAAGAGGGGGCGCGGTAGATACGCAGTATTTT. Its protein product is CASSLRGGAVDTQYF.

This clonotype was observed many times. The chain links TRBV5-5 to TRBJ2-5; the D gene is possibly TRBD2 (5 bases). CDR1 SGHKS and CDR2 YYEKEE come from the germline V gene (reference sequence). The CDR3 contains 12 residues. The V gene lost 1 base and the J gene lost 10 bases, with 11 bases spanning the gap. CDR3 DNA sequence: TGTGCCAGCAGCTTGATCGGCGAGGGCCAGTACTTC. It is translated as CASSLIGEGQYF.

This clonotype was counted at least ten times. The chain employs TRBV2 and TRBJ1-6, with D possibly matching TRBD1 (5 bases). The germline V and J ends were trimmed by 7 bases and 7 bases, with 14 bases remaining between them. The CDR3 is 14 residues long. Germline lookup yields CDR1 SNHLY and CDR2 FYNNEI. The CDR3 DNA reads TGTGCCAGCAAGAAGGGGATGGTCAATTCACCCCTCCACTTT. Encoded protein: CASKKGMVNSPLHF. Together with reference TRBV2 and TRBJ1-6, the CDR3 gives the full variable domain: EPEVTQTPSHQVTQMGQEVILRCVPISNHLYFYWYRQILGQKVEFLVSFYNNEISEKSEIFDDQFSVERPDGSNFTLKIRSTKLEDSAMYFCASKKGMVNSPLHFGNGTRLTVT.

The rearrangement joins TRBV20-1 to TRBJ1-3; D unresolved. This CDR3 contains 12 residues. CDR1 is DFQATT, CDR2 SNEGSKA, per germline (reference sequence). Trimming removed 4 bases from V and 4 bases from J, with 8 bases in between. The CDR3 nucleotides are TGCAGTGCTACGCCGGGCGGAAACACCATATATTTT. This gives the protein CSATPGGNTIYF.

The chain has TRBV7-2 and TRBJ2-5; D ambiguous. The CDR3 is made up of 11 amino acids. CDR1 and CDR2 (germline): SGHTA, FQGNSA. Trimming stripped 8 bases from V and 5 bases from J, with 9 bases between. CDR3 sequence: CASSQTETQYF. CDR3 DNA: TGTGCCAGCTCTCAGACGGAGACCCAGTACTTC.

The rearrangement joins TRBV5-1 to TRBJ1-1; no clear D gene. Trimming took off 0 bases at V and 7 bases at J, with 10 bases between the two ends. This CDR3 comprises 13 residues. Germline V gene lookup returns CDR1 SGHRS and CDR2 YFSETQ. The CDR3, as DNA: TGCGCCAGCAGCTTGGAGGGTCCAGGTGAAGCTTTCTTT. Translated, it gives CASSLEGPGEAFF.

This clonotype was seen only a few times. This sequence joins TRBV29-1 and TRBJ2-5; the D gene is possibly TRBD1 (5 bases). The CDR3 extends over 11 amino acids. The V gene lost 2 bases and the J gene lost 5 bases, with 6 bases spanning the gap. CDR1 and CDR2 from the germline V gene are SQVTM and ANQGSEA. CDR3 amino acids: CSVEKGETQYF. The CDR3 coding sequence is TGCAGCGTTGAAAAGGGGGAGACCCAGTACTTC.

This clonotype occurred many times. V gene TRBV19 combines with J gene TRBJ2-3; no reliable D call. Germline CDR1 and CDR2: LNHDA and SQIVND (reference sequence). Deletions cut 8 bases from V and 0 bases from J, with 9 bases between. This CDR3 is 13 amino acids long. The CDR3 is CASGVGSTDTQYF. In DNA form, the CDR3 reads TGTGCCAGTGGGGTAGGGAGCACAGATACGCAGTATTTT.